This paragraph reports one T cell receptor (beta chain). As yet, its antigen is unknown. Treatment defined: oral pan-JAK inhibitor, 5-10 mg twice daily. PBMCs served as the source from which CD4+ and CD8+ T cells were sorted. Isolated RNA was reverse transcribed into cDNA used as the sequencing template. Method: immunoSEQ multiplex PCR; TCRdb's copy keeps in-frame clones and lacks some. The sample yields 180,000 or so clones, roughly 64% seen once. The entry originates in a study of CD8+ T cells in alopecia areata. On the study more broadly: Percent of scalp involved defined treated patients' severity scores. Overall study results and limits: Because of a solitary nonresponder, the connection of baseline CD8+ expansion to response stays uncertain. Within the top 100, expanded CD8+ clones significantly decreased with tofacitinib, as did scalp clonality.

Looked up from germline, CDR1 is SGHRS and CDR2 is YFSETQ. The CDR3 runs 15 residues. The V gene end was trimmed by 4 bases and the J gene end by 8 bases; junction bases not matched to a gene: 8. This chain joins TRBV5-1 and TRBJ2-2, with 10 bases lining up with TRBD2. This material consisted of CD4+ T cells sorted from blood, taken at week 24, from a patient treated with tofacitinib. The origin of this receptor is a human donor with alopecia areata. CDR3 in DNA: TGCGCCAGCAGCCGACTAGCGGGCCTCGAGGGGGAGCTGTTTTTT. Residues: CASSRLAGLEGELFF.